The present T cell receptor (gamma chain) was sequenced within a study of gamma-delta chains in newborns, infants, children. Across the whole study: Polyclonal expansion of innate γδ T cells after birth follows microbial exposure.

TCRdb re-called the reads using CATT. The sample lists around 1,700 gamma-chain clones, 60% to 70% occurring once. Unmatched junction bases numbered 8, after V lost 0 bases and J lost 12 bases. This CDR3 contains 12 residues. CDR1 and CDR2 from the germline V gene are GITISATS and ISYDGTV (reference sequence). Sample: blood. This chain links TRGV9 with TRGJ1 or TRGJ2. The J gene comes from matching the DNA to germline here; TCRdb lacks it. The source is a child who was a newborn, infant or young child, either healthy, febrile or measles-vaccinated (not recorded which). The CDR3 DNA reads as TGTGCCTTGTGGGAGGTGCGAGGTTGGAAACTCTTT. Protein product: CALWEVRGWKLF.